This TCR beta chain was found in a study of blood T cell repertoires in COVID-19 (dated by TCRdb to 2020 to 2021). For context, the study as a whole: Samples covering the acute and convalescent phases of COVID-19 were provided by collaborators in the United States, Italy and Spain. The samples were drawn from two sources: the first 160 participants of the ongoing ImmuneRACE study, and fewer than 1,500 subjects contributed by 6 global collaborators. Where available, HLA class I and class II types were obtained from metadata supplied by the sample provider rather than from assay-based typing. The dataset comprised deeply sampled blood TCRbeta repertoires from subjects exposed to, actively infected with, or recovered from COVID-19. The prospective study material was composed of cDNA or gDNA derived from T cells, B-cell-depleted T cells, or PBMCs. The repertoires were made available in a free public database intended to serve as a resource for research on the immune response to SARS-CoV-2. Nearly every sample came with metadata listing a de-identified subject ID, COVID-19 status, age in years and sex. Overall results and qualifications from the work: Clinical and demographic metadata were provided uncurated, with the amount varying by source and participant.

The germline ends are 11 bases apart after V is trimmed by 1 base and J by 4 bases. The CDR3, cysteine through phenylalanine, is 14 amino acids long. The CDR3 DNA has 42 bases and is translated from base 1. Sequences SGHDT (CDR1) and YYEEEE (CDR2) are obtained from the germline V gene. One collaborating source in Seattle enrolled patients during active infection and followed them longitudinally through the course of disease. Collaborating institutions collected whole blood in K2EDTA tubes following their own protocols. For TCRbeta analysis, collaborators shipped samples as frozen whole blood, isolated PBMCs, or DNA extracted from either of those sample types. A word on this clone: There is no known antigen for this receptor. Per-base quality was not reported, and no clone a single base away is much larger than it.

TCRbeta CDR3 regions were amplified from genomic DNA using the immunoSEQ Assay, a bias-controlled multiplex PCR. In the paper's pipeline: The number of nucleated cells in each sample was estimated by amplification of reference gene primers within the assay. To quantify the absolute abundance of each unique TCRbeta CDR3 rearrangement, sequence reads were collapsed and filtered. For each sample, productive Simpson clonality was calculated as the square root of Simpson's diversity index over productive rearrangements. TCRdb mirrors the immuneACCESS table, restricted to in-frame sequences. Some clones are absent from its copies; in checked studies, under half trace to an unresolved V gene, and the reason for the others is unknown. That table supplies the V and J calls and clone size; D and trimming were determined from the DNA. The sample data list some 310,000 clones, and roughly 90% of these were observed just once. The ten biggest clones cover less than 3% of the sample.

The chain employs TRBV5-6 and TRBJ1-1; the D segment could be TRBD1, given 5 matching bases. The sequence derives from a woman aged 25-40 years with COVID-19, enrolled during active disease. Sequencing input: peripheral blood. The sequence in DNA is TGTGCCAGCAGCTTGTGGGGGGGGACCACTGAAGCTTTCTTT. It is translated as CASSLWGGTTEAFF.